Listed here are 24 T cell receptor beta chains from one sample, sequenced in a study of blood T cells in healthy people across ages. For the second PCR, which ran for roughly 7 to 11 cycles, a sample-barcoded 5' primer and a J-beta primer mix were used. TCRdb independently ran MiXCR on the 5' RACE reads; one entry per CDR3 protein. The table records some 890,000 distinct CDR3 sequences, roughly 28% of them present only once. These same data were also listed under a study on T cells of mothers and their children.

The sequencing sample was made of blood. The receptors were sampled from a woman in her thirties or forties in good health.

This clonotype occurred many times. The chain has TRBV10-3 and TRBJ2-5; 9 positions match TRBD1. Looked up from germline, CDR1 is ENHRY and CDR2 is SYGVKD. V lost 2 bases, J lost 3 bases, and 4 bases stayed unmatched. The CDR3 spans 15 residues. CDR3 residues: CAISEGTGQKETQYF. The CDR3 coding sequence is TGTGCCATCAGTGAGGGGACAGGGCAAAAAGAGACCCAGTACTTC.

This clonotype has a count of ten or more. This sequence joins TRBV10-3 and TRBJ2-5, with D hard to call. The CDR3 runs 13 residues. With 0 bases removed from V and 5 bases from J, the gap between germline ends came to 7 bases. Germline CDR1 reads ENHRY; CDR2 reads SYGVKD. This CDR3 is CAISESPGETQYF. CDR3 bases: TGTGCCATCAGTGAGTCCCCCGGGGAGACCCAGTACTTC.

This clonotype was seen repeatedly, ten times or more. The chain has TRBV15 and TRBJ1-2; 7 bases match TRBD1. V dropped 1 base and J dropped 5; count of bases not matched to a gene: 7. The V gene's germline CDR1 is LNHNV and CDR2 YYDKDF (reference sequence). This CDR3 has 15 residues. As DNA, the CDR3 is TGTGCCACCAGCAGAGGGACAGGCATTCCTTATGGCTACACCTTC. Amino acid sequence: CATSRGTGIPYGYTF.

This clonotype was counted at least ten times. The CDR3, as DNA: TGTGCCAGCAGCTTATCTAGCTCCTACAATGAGCAGTTCTTC. This codes for CASSLSSSYNEQFF. The chain combines TRBV7-9 with TRBJ2-1, with unresolved D. This CDR3 is built from 14 residues. V was cut by 2 bases and J by 0 bases, with 5 bases left in between. Germline CDR1 is SEHNR and CDR2 is FQNEAQ (reference sequence).

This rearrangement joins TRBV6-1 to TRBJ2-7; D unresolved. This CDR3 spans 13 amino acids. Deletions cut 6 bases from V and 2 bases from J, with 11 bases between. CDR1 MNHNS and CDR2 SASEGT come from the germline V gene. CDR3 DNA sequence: TGTGCCAGCAGACTGACGGAACCCTACGAGCAGTACTTC. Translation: CASRLTEPYEQYF.

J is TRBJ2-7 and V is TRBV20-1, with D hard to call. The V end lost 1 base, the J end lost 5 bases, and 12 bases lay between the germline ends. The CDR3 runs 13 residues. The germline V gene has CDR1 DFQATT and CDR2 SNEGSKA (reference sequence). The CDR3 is CSARALVSNEQYF. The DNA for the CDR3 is TGCAGTGCTAGAGCGTTAGTCAGCAACGAGCAGTACTTC.

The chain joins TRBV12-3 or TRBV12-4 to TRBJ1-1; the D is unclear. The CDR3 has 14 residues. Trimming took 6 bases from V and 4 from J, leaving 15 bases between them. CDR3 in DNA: TGTGCCAGCAGCAGTAATCTGTCCGGCACTGAAGCTTTCTTT. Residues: CASSSNLSGTEAFF.

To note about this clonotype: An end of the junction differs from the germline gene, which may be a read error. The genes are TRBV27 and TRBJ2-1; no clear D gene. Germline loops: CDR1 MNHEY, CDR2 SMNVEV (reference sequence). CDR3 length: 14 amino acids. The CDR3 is CAGSGWTGYNEQFF. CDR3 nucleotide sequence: TGTGCCGGCAGTGGATGGACCGGATACAATGAGCAGTTCTTC.

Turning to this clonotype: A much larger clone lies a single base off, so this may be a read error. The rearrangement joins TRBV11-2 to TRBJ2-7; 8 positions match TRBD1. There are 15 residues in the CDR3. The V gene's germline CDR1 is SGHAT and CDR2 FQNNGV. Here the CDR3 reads CDSSLGAGQAYEQYF. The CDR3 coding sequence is TGTGACAGCAGCTTAGGGGCGGGACAGGCCTACGAGCAGTACTTC.

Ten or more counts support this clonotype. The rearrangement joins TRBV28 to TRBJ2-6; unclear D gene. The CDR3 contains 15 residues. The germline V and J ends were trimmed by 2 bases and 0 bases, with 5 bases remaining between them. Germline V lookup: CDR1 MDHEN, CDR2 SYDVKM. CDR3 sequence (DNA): TGTGCCAGCAGTTTACCCGGCTCTGGGGCCAACGTCCTGACTTTC. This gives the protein CASSLPGSGANVLTF. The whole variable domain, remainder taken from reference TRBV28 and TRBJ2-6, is DVKVTQSSRYLVKRTGEKVFLECVQDMDHENMFWYRQDPGLGLRLIYFSYDVKMKEKGDIPEGYSVSREKKERFSLILESASTNQTSMYLCASSLPGSGANVLTFGAGSRLTVL.

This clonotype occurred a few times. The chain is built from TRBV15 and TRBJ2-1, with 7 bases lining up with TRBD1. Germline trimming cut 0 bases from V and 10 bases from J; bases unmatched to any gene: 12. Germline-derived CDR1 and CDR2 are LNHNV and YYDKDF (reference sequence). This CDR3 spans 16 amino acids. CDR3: CATSRDTMTGSREQFF. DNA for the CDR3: TGTGCCACCAGCAGAGATACTATGACAGGGTCCAGGGAGCAGTTCTTC.

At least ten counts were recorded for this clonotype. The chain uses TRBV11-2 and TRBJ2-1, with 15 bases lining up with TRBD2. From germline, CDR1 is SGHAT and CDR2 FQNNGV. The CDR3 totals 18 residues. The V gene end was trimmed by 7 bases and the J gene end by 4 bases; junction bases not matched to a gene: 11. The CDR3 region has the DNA TGTGCCAGCACCGGAGGGACTAGCGGGGGGAGGTTGTACAATGAGCAGTTCTTC. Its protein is CASTGGTSGGRLYNEQFF.

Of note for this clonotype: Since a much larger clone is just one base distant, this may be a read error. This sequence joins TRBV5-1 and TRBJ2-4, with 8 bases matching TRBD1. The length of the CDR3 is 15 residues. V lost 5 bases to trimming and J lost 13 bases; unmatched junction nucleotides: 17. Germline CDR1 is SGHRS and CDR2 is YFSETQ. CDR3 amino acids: CASRETGGSFIEQYF. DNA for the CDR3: TGCGCCAGCAGGGAAACAGGGGGAAGCTTCATTGAGCAGTACTTC.

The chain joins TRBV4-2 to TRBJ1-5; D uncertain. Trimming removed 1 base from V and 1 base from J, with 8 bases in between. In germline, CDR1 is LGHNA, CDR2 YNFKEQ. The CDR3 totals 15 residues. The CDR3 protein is CASSQGIQSNQPQHF. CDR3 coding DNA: TGTGCCAGCAGCCAAGGGATTCAGAGCAATCAGCCCCAGCATTTT.

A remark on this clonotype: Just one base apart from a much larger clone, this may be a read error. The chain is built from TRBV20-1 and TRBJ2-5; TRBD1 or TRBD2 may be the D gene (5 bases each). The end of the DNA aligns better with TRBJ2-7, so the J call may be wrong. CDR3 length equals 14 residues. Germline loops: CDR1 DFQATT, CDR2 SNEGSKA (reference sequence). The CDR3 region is CSAKLGRRWNEQYF. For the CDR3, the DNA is TGCAGTGCTAAACTGGGACGACGCTGGAACGAGCAGTACTTC.

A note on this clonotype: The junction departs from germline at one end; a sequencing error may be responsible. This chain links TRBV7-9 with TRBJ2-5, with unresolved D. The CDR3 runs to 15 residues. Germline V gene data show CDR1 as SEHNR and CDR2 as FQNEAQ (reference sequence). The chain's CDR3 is CAGSLKLRTGETQYF. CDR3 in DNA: TGTGCCGGCAGCTTAAAGCTCCGGACGGGAGAGACCCAGTACTTC.

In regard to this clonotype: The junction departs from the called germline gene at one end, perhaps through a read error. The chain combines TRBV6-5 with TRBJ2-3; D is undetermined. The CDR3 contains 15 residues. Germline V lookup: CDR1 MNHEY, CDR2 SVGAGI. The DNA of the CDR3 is TGTACCAGCAGTTACTCGACCCTAACCACAGATACGCAGTATTTT. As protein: CTSSYSTLTTDTQYF.

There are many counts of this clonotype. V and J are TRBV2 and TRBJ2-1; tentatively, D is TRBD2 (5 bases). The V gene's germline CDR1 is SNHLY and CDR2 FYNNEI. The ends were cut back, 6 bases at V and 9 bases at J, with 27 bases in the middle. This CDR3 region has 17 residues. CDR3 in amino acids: CASSPLCGLALVCEQFF. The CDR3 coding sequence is TGTGCCAGCAGCCCCCTTTGCGGGCTAGCATTAGTTTGTGAGCAGTTCTTC.

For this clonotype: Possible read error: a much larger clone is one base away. The CDR3 nucleotides read TGCAGCGCAAGGAATGTGGATACGCGGTATTTT. Protein: CSARNVDTRYF. The chain is built from TRBV29-1 and TRBJ2-3; the D is unclear. The CDR3 loop spans 11 amino acids. Germline CDR1 reads SQVTM; CDR2 reads ANQGSEA.

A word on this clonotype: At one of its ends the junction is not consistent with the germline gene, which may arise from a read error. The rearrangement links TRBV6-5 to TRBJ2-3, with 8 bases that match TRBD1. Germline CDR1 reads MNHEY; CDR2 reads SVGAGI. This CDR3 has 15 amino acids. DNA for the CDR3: TGTGCCGGCAGTTACCTCCGGACAGGGACGGATACGCAGTATTTT. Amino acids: CAGSYLRTGTDTQYF.

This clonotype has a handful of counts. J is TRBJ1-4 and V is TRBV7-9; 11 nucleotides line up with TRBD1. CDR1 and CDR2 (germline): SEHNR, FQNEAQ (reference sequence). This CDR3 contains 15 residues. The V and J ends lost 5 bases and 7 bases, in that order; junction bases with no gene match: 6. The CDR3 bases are TGTGCCAGCAGCCGAGGACAGGGGGCTCGTGAAAAACTGTTTTTT. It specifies CASSRGQGAREKLFF.

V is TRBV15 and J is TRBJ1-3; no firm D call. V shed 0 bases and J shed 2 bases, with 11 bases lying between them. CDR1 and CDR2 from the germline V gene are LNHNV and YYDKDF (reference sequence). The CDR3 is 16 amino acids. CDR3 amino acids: CATSRDASRAGNTIYF. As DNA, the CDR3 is TGTGCCACCAGCAGAGATGCGAGTCGAGCTGGAAACACCATATATTTT.

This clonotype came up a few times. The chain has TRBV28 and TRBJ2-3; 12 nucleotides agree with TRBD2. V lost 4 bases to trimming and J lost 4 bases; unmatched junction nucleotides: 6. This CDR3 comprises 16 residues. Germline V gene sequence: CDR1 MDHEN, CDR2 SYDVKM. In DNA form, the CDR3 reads TGTGCCAGCAGTTCCTCTAGCGGGGGGGCCCCAGATACGCAGTATTTT. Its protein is CASSSSSGGAPDTQYF.

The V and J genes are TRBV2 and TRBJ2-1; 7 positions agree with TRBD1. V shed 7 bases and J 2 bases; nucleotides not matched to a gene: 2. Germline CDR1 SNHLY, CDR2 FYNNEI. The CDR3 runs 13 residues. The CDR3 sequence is CASMQGAYNEQFF. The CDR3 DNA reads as TGTGCCAGCATGCAGGGGGCCTACAATGAGCAGTTCTTC.